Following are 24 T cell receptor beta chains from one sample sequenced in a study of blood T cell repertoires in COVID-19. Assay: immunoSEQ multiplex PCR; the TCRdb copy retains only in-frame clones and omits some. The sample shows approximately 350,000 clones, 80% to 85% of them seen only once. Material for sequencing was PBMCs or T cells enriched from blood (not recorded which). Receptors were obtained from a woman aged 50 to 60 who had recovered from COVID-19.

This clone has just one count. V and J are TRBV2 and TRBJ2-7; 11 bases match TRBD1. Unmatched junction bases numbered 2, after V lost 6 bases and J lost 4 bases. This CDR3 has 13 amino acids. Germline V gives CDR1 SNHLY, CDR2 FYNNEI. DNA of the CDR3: TGTGCCAGCAGGGACAGGGGGCGTTACGAGCAGTACTTC. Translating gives CASRDRGRYEQYF.

The CDR3 is CASSPGQGGSWQYF. The CDR3 DNA reads TGCGCCAGCAGTCCGGGACAGGGTGGTTCCTGGCAGTACTTC. V usage is TRBV5-1 and J usage is TRBJ2-7, with TRBD1 identical over 9 bases. V trimming: 5 bases; J trimming: 9 bases; junction bases outside the gene matches: 12. Germline CDR1 is SGHRS and CDR2 is YFSETQ. The CDR3 sequence is 14 residues long.

The CDR3 loop is CASSETGLGNQPQHF. The DNA of the CDR3 is TGTGCCAGCAGTGAAACAGGGTTGGGGAATCAGCCCCAGCATTTT. The gene calls are TRBV2 and TRBJ1-5; tentatively, D is TRBD1 (6 bases). V was shortened by 2 bases and J by 4 bases, with 12 bases between the two germline ends. CDR3 length: 15 amino acids. Per the germline V gene, CDR1 is SNHLY and CDR2 is FYNNEI.

Here the CDR3 reads CASSQVGGRQETQYF. CDR3 DNA: TGCGCCAGCAGCCAAGTCGGAGGACGGCAAGAGACCCAGTACTTC. The J gene is TRBJ2-5, the V gene TRBV4-1, with a weak D call TRBD2 (5 bases). Trimming cost V 1 base and J 2 bases, with 11 bases left between them. Germline CDR1 is MGHRA and CDR2 is YSYEKL. The CDR3 runs 15 residues.

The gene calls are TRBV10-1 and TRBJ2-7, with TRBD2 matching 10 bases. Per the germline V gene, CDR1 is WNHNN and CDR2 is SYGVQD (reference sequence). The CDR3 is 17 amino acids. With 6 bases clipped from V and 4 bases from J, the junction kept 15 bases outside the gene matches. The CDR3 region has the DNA TGCGCCAGCAGGGAGAAGCCCGGACTAGCGGCCCCATACGAGCAGTACTTC. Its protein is CASREKPGLAAPYEQYF.

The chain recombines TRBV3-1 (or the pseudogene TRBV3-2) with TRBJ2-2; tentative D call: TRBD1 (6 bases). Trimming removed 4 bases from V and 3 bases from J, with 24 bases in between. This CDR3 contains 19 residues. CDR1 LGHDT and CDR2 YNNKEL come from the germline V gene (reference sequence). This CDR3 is CASSLLQGWENLDTGELFF. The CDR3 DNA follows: TGTGCCAGCAGCCTTTTACAGGGATGGGAGAACCTAGACACCGGGGAGCTGTTTTTT.

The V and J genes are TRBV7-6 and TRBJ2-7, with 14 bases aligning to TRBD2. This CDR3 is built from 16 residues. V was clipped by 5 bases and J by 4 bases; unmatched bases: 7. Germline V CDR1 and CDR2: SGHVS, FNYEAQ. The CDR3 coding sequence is TGTGCCAGCAGCCAGGGGACTAGCGGGGGACTGTACGAGCAGTACTTC. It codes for CASSQGTSGGLYEQYF.

In DNA, the CDR3 is TGCGCCCGATCGGCGGGACAGGTTGACGAGCAGTACTTC. Translation: CARSAGQVDEQYF. The chain combines TRBV10-2 with TRBJ2-7, with TRBD1 matching 8 bases. Germline loops: CDR1 WSHSY, CDR2 SAAADI. The CDR3 spans 13 residues. The V segment lost 11 bases and the J segment 5 bases; nucleotides outside the gene matches: 11.

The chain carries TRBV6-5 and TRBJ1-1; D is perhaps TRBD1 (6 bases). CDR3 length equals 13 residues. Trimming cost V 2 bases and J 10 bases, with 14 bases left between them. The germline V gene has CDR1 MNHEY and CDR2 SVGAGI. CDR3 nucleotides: TGTGCCAGCAGTTACCCCCTTCACAGGGCAGCTTTCTTT. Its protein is CASSYPLHRAAFF.

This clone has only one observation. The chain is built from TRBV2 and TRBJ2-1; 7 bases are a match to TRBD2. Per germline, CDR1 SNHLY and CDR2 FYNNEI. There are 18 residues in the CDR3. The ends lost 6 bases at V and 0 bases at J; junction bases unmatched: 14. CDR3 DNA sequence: TGTGCCAGCAGAACCGATCCTCTGCGCGGGAGCTCCTACAATGAGCAGTTCTTC. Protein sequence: CASRTDPLRGSSYNEQFF.

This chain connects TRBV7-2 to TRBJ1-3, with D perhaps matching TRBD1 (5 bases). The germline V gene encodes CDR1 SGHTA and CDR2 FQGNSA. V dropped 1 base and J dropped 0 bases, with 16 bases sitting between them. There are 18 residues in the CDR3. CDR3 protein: CASSLVGLGVGSGNTIYF. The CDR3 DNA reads TGTGCCAGCAGCTTAGTCGGTTTAGGGGTCGGCTCTGGAAACACCATATATTTT.

The CDR3 DNA reads as TGTGCCAGCAGTTTGCTTCCCGGGACTTTCAATGAGCAGTTCTTC. Translation gives CASSLLPGTFNEQFF. This chain uses TRBV27 with TRBJ2-1; a weak D match, TRBD2 (6 bases). Between the trimmed V and J ends, which lost 3 bases and 6 bases, there was a span of 15 bases. CDR1 MNHEY and CDR2 SMNVEV come from the germline V gene (reference sequence). This CDR3 contains 15 residues.

DNA of the CDR3: TGTGCCAGCAGCCGATGGCAGGGTCATGAGCAGTTCTTC. Translation: CASSRWQGHEQFF. This chain uses TRBV27 with TRBJ2-1, with a tentative D call TRBD1 (5 bases). Germline V gene data show CDR1 as MNHEY and CDR2 as SMNVEV (reference sequence). This CDR3 contains 13 residues. V gave up 6 bases and J gave up 8 bases, with 14 bases separating them.

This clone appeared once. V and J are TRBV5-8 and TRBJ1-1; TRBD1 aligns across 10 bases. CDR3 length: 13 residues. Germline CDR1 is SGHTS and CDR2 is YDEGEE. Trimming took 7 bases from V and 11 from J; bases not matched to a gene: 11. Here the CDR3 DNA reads TGTGCCAGCGGGGACAGGGGTCGCCCCCATGCTTTCTTT. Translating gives CASGDRGRPHAFF.

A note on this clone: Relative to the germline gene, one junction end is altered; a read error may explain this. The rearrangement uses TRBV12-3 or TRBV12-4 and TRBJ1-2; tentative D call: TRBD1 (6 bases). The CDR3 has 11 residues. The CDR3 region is CASSLGRTALF. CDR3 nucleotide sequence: TGTGCCAGCAGTTTAGGAAGGACAGCTCTCTTC.

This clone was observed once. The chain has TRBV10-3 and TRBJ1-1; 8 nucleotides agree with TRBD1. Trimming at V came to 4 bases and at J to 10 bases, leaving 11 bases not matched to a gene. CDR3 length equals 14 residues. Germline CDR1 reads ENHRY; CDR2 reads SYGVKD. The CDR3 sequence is CAISGNRGGDGAFF. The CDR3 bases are TGTGCCATCAGTGGGAACAGGGGGGGGGATGGAGCTTTCTTT.

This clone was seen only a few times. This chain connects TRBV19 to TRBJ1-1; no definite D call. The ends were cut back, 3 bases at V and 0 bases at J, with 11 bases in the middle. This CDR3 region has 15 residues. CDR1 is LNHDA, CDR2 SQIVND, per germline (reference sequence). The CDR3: CASSIPAALNTEAFF. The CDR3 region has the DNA TGTGCCAGTAGTATCCCAGCGGCCTTGAACACTGAAGCTTTCTTT.

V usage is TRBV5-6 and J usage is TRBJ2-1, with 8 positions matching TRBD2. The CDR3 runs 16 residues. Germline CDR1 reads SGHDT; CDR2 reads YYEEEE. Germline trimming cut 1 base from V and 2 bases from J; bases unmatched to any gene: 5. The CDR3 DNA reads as TGTGCCAGCAGCTTGCAAGGCGGGAGGCCCTACAATGAGCAGTTCTTC. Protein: CASSLQGGRPYNEQFF.

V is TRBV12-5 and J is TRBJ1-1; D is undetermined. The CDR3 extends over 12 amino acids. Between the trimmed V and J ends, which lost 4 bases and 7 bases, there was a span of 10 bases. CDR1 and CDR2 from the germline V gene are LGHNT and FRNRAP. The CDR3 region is CASGSGLGEAFF. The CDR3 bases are TGTGCTAGTGGTTCCGGACTCGGTGAAGCTTTCTTT.

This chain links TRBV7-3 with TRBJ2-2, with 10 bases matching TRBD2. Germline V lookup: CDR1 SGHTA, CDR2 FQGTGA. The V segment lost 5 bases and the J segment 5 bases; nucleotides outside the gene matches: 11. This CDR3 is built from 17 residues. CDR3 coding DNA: TGTGCCAGCAGCGAAACTAGCGGGGTCTCGAGGACCGGGGAGCTGTTTTTT. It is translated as CASSETSGVSRTGELFF.

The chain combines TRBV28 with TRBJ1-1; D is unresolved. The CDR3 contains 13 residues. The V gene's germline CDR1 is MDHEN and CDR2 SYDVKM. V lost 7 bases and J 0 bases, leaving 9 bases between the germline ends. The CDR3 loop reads CASKTGLNTEAFF. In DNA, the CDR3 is TGTGCCAGCAAAACGGGTTTGAACACTGAAGCTTTCTTT.

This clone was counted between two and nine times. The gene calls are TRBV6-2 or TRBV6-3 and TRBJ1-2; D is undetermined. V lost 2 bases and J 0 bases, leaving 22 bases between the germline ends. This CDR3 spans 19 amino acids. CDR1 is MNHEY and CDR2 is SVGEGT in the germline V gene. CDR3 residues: CASSYQKVPRETANYGYTF. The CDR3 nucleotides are TGTGCCAGCAGTTACCAAAAGGTCCCAAGGGAGACGGCTAACTATGGCTACACCTTC.

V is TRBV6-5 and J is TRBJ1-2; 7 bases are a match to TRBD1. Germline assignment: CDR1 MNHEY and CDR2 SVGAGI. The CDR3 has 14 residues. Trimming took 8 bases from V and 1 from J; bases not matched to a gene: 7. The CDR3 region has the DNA TGTGCCAGCGCCAGGGGACAGATTAACTATGGCTACACCTTC. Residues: CASARGQINYGYTF.

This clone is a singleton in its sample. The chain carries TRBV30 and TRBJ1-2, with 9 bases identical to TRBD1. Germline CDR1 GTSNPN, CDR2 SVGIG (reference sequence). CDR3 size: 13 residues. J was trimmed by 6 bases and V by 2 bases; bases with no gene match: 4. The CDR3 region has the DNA TGTGCCTGGAGTCGGGACAGGGACGATGGCTACACCTTC. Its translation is CAWSRDRDDGYTF.